In this sample, the clone carrying this T cell receptor (beta chain) turned up many times. The antigen remains unidentified. TCR cDNA, made by 5'RACE template switching, carried an added universal primer site and UMIs. MiXCR, run by TCRdb on the 5' RACE reads, gives a single entry per CDR3 protein. The table has a few hundred thousand distinct CDR3 sequences, roughly 7.5% seen once. The data were obtained in a study of T cells after yellow fever vaccination. Study results and limitations: There was a possibility that FACS-sorted repertoires contained abundant clonotypes contaminating from the bulk population. On re-exposure, the response was weaker but peaked faster, at day 5 versus 15.

The specimen comprised PBMCs, sampled about 41 days after the first yellow fever vaccination. The receptor was isolated from a man aged 18 to 30 who received the YFV17D yellow fever vaccine.

DNA for the CDR3: TGCGCCAGCAGCTACACGGGACCCGGAGAGACCCAGTACTTC. Its protein product is CASSYTGPGETQYF. The J gene is TRBJ2-5, the V gene TRBV5-1; D may correspond to TRBD1 or TRBD2 (5 bases each). This CDR3 contains 14 residues. V lost 3 bases and J lost 4, with 13 bases in between. CDR1 and CDR2 (germline): SGHRS, YFSETQ.